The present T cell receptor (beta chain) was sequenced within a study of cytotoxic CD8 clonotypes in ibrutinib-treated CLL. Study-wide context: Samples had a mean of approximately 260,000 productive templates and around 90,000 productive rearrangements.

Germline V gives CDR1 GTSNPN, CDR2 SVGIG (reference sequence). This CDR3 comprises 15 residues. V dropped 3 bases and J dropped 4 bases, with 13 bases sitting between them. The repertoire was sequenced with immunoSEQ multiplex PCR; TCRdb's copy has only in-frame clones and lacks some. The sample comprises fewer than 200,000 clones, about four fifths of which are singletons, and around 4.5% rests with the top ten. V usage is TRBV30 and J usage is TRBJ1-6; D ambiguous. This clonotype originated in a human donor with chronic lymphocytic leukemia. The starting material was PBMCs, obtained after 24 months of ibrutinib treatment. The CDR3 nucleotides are TGTGCCTGGAGGAGAGTAATTTCTTATAATTCACCCCTCCACTTT. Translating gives CAWRRVISYNSPLHF.